The next 25 T cell receptor beta chains were all read from a single sample in a study of identifying expanded T cells in peripheral blood. Generated by immunoSEQ multiplex PCR, the TCRdb table keeps only in-frame clones and is missing some. In the table there are fewer than 110,000 clones, roughly nine tenths of which are singletons. Sequenced sample: blood. The receptors originated from a person aged 18-69 years in good health.

The J gene is TRBJ1-1, the V gene TRBV19; D is possibly TRBD1 (5 bases). There are 14 residues in the CDR3. Germline assignment: CDR1 LNHDA and CDR2 SQIVND (reference sequence). V was clipped by 9 bases and J by 1 base, with 15 bases between them. CDR3 DNA sequence: TGTGCCAGCCTCCCTGGAGGGGAGAACACTGAAGCTTTCTTT. This translates into CASLPGGENTEAFF.

The chain links TRBV2 to TRBJ1-1; a weak D match, TRBD1 (6 bases). There are 19 residues in the CDR3. CDR1 and CDR2 from the germline V gene are SNHLY and FYNNEI. V lost 7 bases and J lost 0, with 27 bases in between. CDR3 loop: CASISPYTGAGAMNTEAFF. DNA for the CDR3: TGTGCCAGCATTTCCCCCTACACGGGGGCAGGCGCGATGAACACTGAAGCTTTCTTT.

The chain recombines TRBV11-2 with TRBJ2-1; D not resolved. Germline V gene lookup returns CDR1 SGHAT and CDR2 FQNNGV. V lost 1 base, J lost 0 bases, and 16 bases lay in between. The CDR3 totals 18 residues. CDR3 sequence: CASSLGSRRTSSYNEQFF. The CDR3 bases are TGTGCCAGCAGCTTAGGATCCAGGCGGACGAGCTCCTACAATGAGCAGTTCTTC.

The chain recombines TRBV7-2 with TRBJ1-5; D is perhaps TRBD1 (6 bases). Looked up from germline, CDR1 is SGHTA and CDR2 is FQGNSA. V was cut by 2 bases and J by 6 bases, with 17 bases left in between. The CDR3 runs 16 residues. The CDR3 nucleotides are TGTGCCAGCAGCTTAAGGGCAGGGGCGGGCAGTCAGCCCCAGCATTTT. It translates to CASSLRAGAGSQPQHF. Full variable domain (rest looked up from reference TRBV7-2 and TRBJ1-5): GAGVSQSPSNKVTEKGKDVELRCDPISGHTALYWYRQSLGQGLEFLIYFQGNSAPDKSGLPSDRFSAERTGGSVSTLTIQRTQQEDSAVYLCASSLRAGAGSQPQHFGDGTRLSIL.

This clone appeared a single time. This chain uses TRBV7-2 with TRBJ2-3; D remains unclear. This CDR3 is built from 15 residues. Trimming shortened V by 6 bases and J by 0 bases, and 13 bases separated the two germline ends. Germline CDR1 SGHTA, CDR2 FQGNSA. CDR3 nucleotide sequence: TGTGCCAGCAGATCAAGCCGAACTAGCACAGATACGCAGTATTTT. Protein sequence: CASRSSRTSTDTQYF. The complete variable domain, with remaining parts taken from reference TRBV7-2 and TRBJ2-3, reads GAGVSQSPSNKVTEKGKDVELRCDPISGHTALYWYRQSLGQGLEFLIYFQGNSAPDKSGLPSDRFSAERTGGSVSTLTIQRTQQEDSAVYLCASRSSRTSTDTQYFGPGTRLTVL.

This clone was seen a single time. The chain is built from TRBV5-8 and TRBJ1-1; D unresolved. There are 13 residues in the CDR3. V lost 2 bases and J lost 1, with 6 bases in between. Germline CDR1 is SGHTS and CDR2 is YDEGEE. The CDR3: CASSFTENTEAFF. The CDR3 DNA reads as TGTGCCAGCAGCTTTACGGAGAACACTGAAGCTTTCTTT.

J is TRBJ1-3 and V is TRBV5-1, with D perhaps matching TRBD1 (6 bases). V was trimmed by 3 bases and J by 0 bases, leaving 7 bases between them. The CDR3 covers 14 residues. The germline V gene has CDR1 SGHRS and CDR2 YFSETQ. The CDR3, as DNA: TGCGCCAGCAGCTGGGACATCTCTGGAAACACCATATATTTT. This sequence encodes CASSWDISGNTIYF.

This clone was counted a single time. The rearrangement links TRBV5-1 to TRBJ1-1, with 9 nucleotides matching TRBD1. Germline CDR1 and CDR2: SGHRS and YFSETQ. CDR3 length: 13 amino acids. J gave up 6 bases and V 0 bases, and 0 bases lay outside the gene matches. The CDR3 loop reads CASSLGQGAEAFF. The CDR3 bases are TGCGCCAGCAGCTTGGGACAGGGGGCTGAAGCTTTCTTT. The complete variable domain, with remaining parts taken from reference TRBV5-1 and TRBJ1-1, reads KAGVTQTPRYLIKTRGQQVTLSCSPISGHRSVSWYQQTPGQGLQFLFEYFSETQRNKGNFPGRFSGRQFSNSRSEMNVSTLELGDSALYLCASSLGQGAEAFFGQGTRLTVV.

V and J are TRBV4-3 and TRBJ1-6; D gene unclear. The CDR3 sequence is 17 residues long. Trimming took off 4 bases at V and 7 bases at J, with 20 bases between the two ends. Germline CDR1 and CDR2: LGHNA and YSLEER. The CDR3 region is CASSRVPGLAQNSPLHF. DNA of the CDR3: TGCGCCAGCAGCCGAGTCCCCGGACTAGCGCAAAATTCACCCCTCCACTTT.

V gene TRBV27 combines with J gene TRBJ2-7; D perhaps matches TRBD2 (6 bases). Per the germline V gene, CDR1 is MNHEY and CDR2 is SMNVEV (reference sequence). The CDR3 length is 15 residues. The germline V and J ends were trimmed by 5 bases and 3 bases, with 17 bases remaining between them. This CDR3 is CASSPNLGGLYEQYF. Written as DNA, the CDR3 is TGTGCCAGCAGTCCCAACCTCGGGGGACTCTACGAGCAGTACTTC.

The chain combines TRBV9 with TRBJ2-7; possible D gene TRBD1, 7 bases. The CDR3 extends over 14 amino acids. CDR1 and CDR2 from the germline V gene are SGDLS and YYNGEE. Trimming stripped 0 bases from V and 2 bases from J, with 9 bases between. The chain's CDR3 is CASSVGGTAYEQYF. The CDR3 bases are TGTGCCAGCAGCGTAGGCGGGACAGCCTACGAGCAGTACTTC.

This clone has only one observation. The chain links TRBV7-9 to TRBJ1-2; D is perhaps TRBD1 (5 bases). Trimming took off 3 bases at V and 6 bases at J, with 20 bases between the two ends. Germline V gene lookup returns CDR1 SEHNR and CDR2 FQNEAQ (reference sequence). This CDR3 is 16 amino acids long. CDR3 region: CASSFLVRAGANGYTF. CDR3 in DNA: TGTGCCAGCAGCTTTCTTGTCAGGGCGGGCGCGAATGGCTACACCTTC.

This chain connects TRBV7-6 to TRBJ1-3; tentative D call: TRBD1 (5 bases). This CDR3 comprises 15 residues. Germline V CDR1 and CDR2: SGHVS, FNYEAQ. Trimming shortened V by 1 base and J by 1 base, and 8 bases separated the two germline ends. CDR3: CASSLVGGSGNTIYF. For the CDR3, the DNA is TGTGCCAGCAGCTTAGTCGGGGGATCTGGAAACACCATATATTTT.

The chain recombines TRBV7-8 with TRBJ2-5, with D perhaps being TRBD1 or TRBD2 (6 bases each). The CDR3 extends over 17 amino acids. The V end lost 2 bases, the J end lost 6 bases, and 22 bases lay between the germline ends. Germline lookup yields CDR1 SGHVS and CDR2 FQNEAQ. The CDR3, as DNA: TGTGCCAGCAGCTTAATCCCCCGGCCGGGGGCGCTGAAGACCCAGTACTTC. Protein product: CASSLIPRPGALKTQYF.

This chain joins TRBV4-2 and TRBJ2-3, with 8 bases lining up with TRBD1. Germline V lookup: CDR1 LGHNA, CDR2 YNFKEQ. The CDR3 totals 18 residues. J lost 3 bases, V lost 4 bases, and 15 bases had no gene match. In DNA form, the CDR3 reads TGTGCCAGCAGCCCCAGGGCAGGGGGCGGCGTAGGAACAGATACGCAGTATTTT. Residues: CASSPRAGGGVGTDTQYF.

This clone appeared a few times. The gene calls are TRBV6-6 and TRBJ1-1, with 8 bases aligning to TRBD1. Germline CDR1 is MNHNY and CDR2 is SVGAGI (reference sequence). With 6 bases clipped from V and 0 bases from J, the junction kept 3 bases outside the gene matches. This CDR3 is built from 14 residues. Here the CDR3 DNA reads TGTGCCAGCAGACGACAGGGGATGAACACTGAAGCTTTCTTT. Its translation is CASRRQGMNTEAFF.

This clone was counted once. This sequence joins TRBV18 and TRBJ2-2; D possibly corresponds to TRBD2 (5 bases). Germline V CDR1 and CDR2: KGHSH, LQKENI. This CDR3 spans 15 amino acids. Trimming took off 2 bases at V and 2 bases at J, with 9 bases between the two ends. The chain's CDR3 is CASSPNRGNTGELFF. The CDR3 DNA reads as TGTGCCAGCTCACCAAACCGGGGTAACACCGGGGAGCTGTTTTTT.

V and J are TRBV7-9 and TRBJ1-1; D is unresolved. Trimming took off 5 bases at V and 6 bases at J, with 10 bases between the two ends. CDR3 length: 12 amino acids. Germline V gene data show CDR1 as SEHNR and CDR2 as FQNEAQ (reference sequence). CDR3 DNA sequence: TGTGCCAGCAGCCCTCTCTATGCTGAAGCTTTCTTT. This codes for CASSPLYAEAFF.

Only one count was recorded for this clone. The chain employs TRBV7-2 and TRBJ1-1, with D uncertain. The CDR3 sequence is 11 residues long. The V gene lost 4 bases and the J gene lost 7 bases, with 7 bases spanning the gap. Germline V gene sequence: CDR1 SGHTA, CDR2 FQGNSA. The CDR3 loop is CASSSWVEAFF. In DNA, the CDR3 is TGTGCCAGCAGCTCGTGGGTTGAAGCTTTCTTT.

This sequence joins TRBV10-2 and TRBJ2-7; perhaps TRBD1 as D (5 bases). The CDR3 is made up of 15 amino acids. V gave up 11 bases and J gave up 0 bases, with 20 bases separating them. Germline V gene data show CDR1 as WSHSY and CDR2 as SAAADI. The CDR3 spells CAVSLDTISSYEQYF. DNA for the CDR3: TGCGCCGTCTCTCTGGACACCATCTCCTCCTACGAGCAGTACTTC.

This clone was observed once. The chain is built from TRBV15 and TRBJ2-1; TRBD2 agrees at 9 bases. Trimming at V came to 1 base and at J to 3 bases, leaving 4 bases not matched to a gene. The CDR3 runs 16 residues. Germline assignment: CDR1 LNHNV and CDR2 YYDKDF (reference sequence). CDR3 nucleotides: TGTGCCACCAGCAGAGCGCGGGGGGGCGGCTACAATGAGCAGTTCTTC. It yields the protein CATSRARGGGYNEQFF.

The rearrangement joins TRBV28 to TRBJ2-7; D remains ambiguous. The CDR3 is 13 residues long. Per germline, CDR1 MDHEN and CDR2 SYDVKM. Trimming took 6 bases from V and 6 from J, leaving 15 bases between them. The CDR3 spells CASSPVAGGEQYF. The CDR3, as DNA: TGTGCCAGCAGCCCCGTAGCCGGCGGCGAGCAGTACTTC.

The chain links TRBV27 to TRBJ1-1; D may be TRBD1 (5 bases). CDR1 is MNHEY and CDR2 is SMNVEV in the germline V gene (reference sequence). The CDR3 is 13 residues long. With 3 bases removed from V and 6 bases from J, the gap between germline ends came to 11 bases. CDR3: CASSFLGAPEAFF. The CDR3 coding sequence is TGTGCCAGCAGTTTCCTAGGGGCCCCTGAAGCTTTCTTT.

V gene TRBV19 combines with J gene TRBJ1-6; D might be TRBD1 (6 bases). The CDR3 consists of 14 residues. The germline gives CDR1 LNHDA, CDR2 SQIVND (reference sequence). Trimming shortened V by 6 bases and J by 7 bases, and 13 bases separated the two germline ends. The CDR3 spells CASSPVTGNSPLHF. CDR3 coding DNA: TGTGCCAGTAGCCCCGTTACAGGGAATTCACCCCTCCACTTT.

CDR3 amino acids: CASSPRTGSFSGSDGYTF. The CDR3 DNA reads as TGCGCCAGCAGCCCGCGGACAGGGAGTTTTTCCGGGTCGGATGGCTACACCTTC. The chain couples TRBV5-1 to TRBJ1-2; the match to TRBD1 covers 8 bases. V shed 4 bases, J shed 6 bases, and the junction held 20 bases outside the gene matches. The CDR3 has 18 residues. The germline CDR1 and CDR2 sequences are SGHRS and YFSETQ.